This passage covers 24 T cell receptor beta chains from one sample sequenced in a study of CD8 T cells in Susac syndrome. The authors reverse transcribed roughly 0.45 to 1 ug RNA with random hexamers. TCRdb redid the calling of the immunoSEQ multiplex PCR reads with MiXCR, one entry per CDR3 protein. Among approximately 200,000 distinct CDR3 sequences listed, approximately 95% were seen once. The sequenced sample was CD4+ T cells from PBMCs. These receptors all stem from a human donor with multiple sclerosis.

V and J are TRBV9 and TRBJ2-1; 11 bases line up with TRBD1. The CDR3 totals 17 residues. The germline gives CDR1 SGDLS, CDR2 YYNGEE. Trimming took 0 bases from V and 0 from J; bases not matched to a gene: 2. The CDR3 region is CASSVAGQGASYNEQFF. The CDR3 bases are TGTGCCAGCAGCGTAGCCGGACAGGGGGCCTCCTACAATGAGCAGTTCTTC.

The chain uses TRBV29-1 and TRBJ1-5; D is uncertain. The CDR3 is made up of 14 amino acids. V was cut by 6 bases and J by 2 bases, with 14 bases left in between. Germline V CDR1 and CDR2: SQVTM, ANQGSEA. CDR3 amino acids: CSVSFGSRNQPQHF. CDR3 in DNA: TGCAGCGTCTCTTTCGGCAGCCGCAATCAGCCCCAGCATTTT.

The sample holds one count of this clonotype. The V gene is TRBV2, the J gene TRBJ2-1, with D perhaps TRBD2 (6 bases). The germline V and J ends were trimmed by 9 bases and 4 bases, with 10 bases remaining between them. The CDR3 is made up of 12 amino acids. Germline-derived CDR1 and CDR2 are SNHLY and FYNNEI. The CDR3 DNA reads as TGTGCCAGGGGGGAGGAATACAATGAGCAGTTCTTC. This gives the protein CARGEEYNEQFF.

The rearrangement joins TRBV27 to TRBJ2-3; 10 nucleotides match TRBD2. The CDR3 totals 15 residues. The V gene end was trimmed by 7 bases and the J gene end by 7 bases; junction bases not matched to a gene: 11. Germline V CDR1 and CDR2: MNHEY, SMNVEV (reference sequence). CDR3 nucleotide sequence: TGTGCCAGCACCGAGGGCACTAGCGGGGCCTATACGCAGTATTTT. This gives the protein CASTEGTSGAYTQYF.

The chain combines TRBV29-1 with TRBJ2-3; possible D gene TRBD1, 7 bases. Germline loops: CDR1 SQVTM, CDR2 ANQGSEA. Trimming took 8 bases from V and 0 from J, leaving 18 bases between them. This CDR3 comprises 15 residues. The CDR3: CSFGSAGQSTDTQYF. The CDR3 nucleotides are TGCAGCTTCGGCTCCGCGGGACAGAGCACAGATACGCAGTATTTT.

The V gene is TRBV27, the J gene TRBJ1-5; TRBD1 might be the D (5 bases). V was trimmed by 4 bases and J by 7 bases, leaving 11 bases between them. CDR3 length: 13 amino acids. CDR1 and CDR2 from the germline V gene are MNHEY and SMNVEV (reference sequence). The CDR3 protein is CASSSGVFQPQHF. The CDR3 DNA sequence: TGTGCCAGCAGTTCGGGGGTTTTCCAGCCCCAGCATTTT.

This sequence joins TRBV3-1 and TRBJ2-1; 8 bases align to TRBD2. There are 16 residues in the CDR3. Trimming took 2 bases from V and 9 from J; bases not matched to a gene: 12. In germline, CDR1 is LGHDT, CDR2 YNNKEL (reference sequence). CDR3 DNA sequence: TGTGCCAGCAGCCAACCCCCCCCGGGGGGGGCGAGTGAGCAGTTCTTC. Encoded protein: CASSQPPPGGASEQFF.

This chain uses TRBV27 with TRBJ1-2; 7 bases are shared with TRBD1. Germline CDR1 and CDR2: MNHEY and SMNVEV (reference sequence). J was trimmed by 4 bases and V by 5 bases; bases with no gene match: 7. The CDR3 is made up of 14 amino acids. The CDR3 DNA follows: TGTGCCAGCAGTCCACTGACAGGGAGCTATGGCTACACCTTC. This gives the protein CASSPLTGSYGYTF.

The V call is TRBV7-2, the J call TRBJ2-7, with 10 nucleotides matching TRBD2. V lost 3 bases, J lost 0 bases, and 5 bases stayed unmatched. CDR3 size: 16 residues. Germline-derived CDR1 and CDR2 are SGHTA and FQGNSA. The CDR3 DNA reads as TGTGCCAGCAGCTTGGTAGCGGGGGGCCTCTCCTACGAGCAGTACTTC. It is translated as CASSLVAGGLSYEQYF.

This chain links TRBV20-1 with TRBJ2-5; TRBD2 agrees at 12 bases. Germline trimming cut 1 base from V and 6 bases from J; bases unmatched to any gene: 6. The germline CDR1 and CDR2 sequences are DFQATT and SNEGSKA (reference sequence). The length of the CDR3 is 15 residues. Written as DNA, the CDR3 is TGCAGTGCTAGAGGGACTAGCGGGGTTTCGAAGACCCAGTACTTC. Its protein product is CSARGTSGVSKTQYF.

This clonotype was seen just once. The chain carries TRBV5-6 and TRBJ2-3; D could derive from TRBD1 or TRBD2 (5 bases each). Trimming removed 1 base from V and 4 bases from J, with 10 bases in between. This CDR3 is 14 amino acids long. Germline values: CDR1 SGHDT, CDR2 YYEEEE. The CDR3 protein is CASSLSGAADTQYF. The CDR3 nucleotides are TGTGCCAGCAGCTTGTCCGGGGCCGCAGATACGCAGTATTTT. The variable domain in full, completed from reference TRBV5-6 and TRBJ2-3, reads DAGVTQSPTHLIKTRGQQVTLRCSPKSGHDTVSWYQQALGQGPQFIFQYYEEEERQRGNFPDRFSGHQFPNYSSELNVNALLLGDSALYLCASSLSGAADTQYFGPGTRLTVL.

This chain's CDR3 is CASSEFMGGQGVGNEQFF. In DNA, the CDR3 is TGTGCCAGCAGTGAATTCATGGGCGGTCAGGGCGTCGGCAATGAGCAGTTCTTC. The chain joins TRBV25-1 to TRBJ2-1; a possible D gene is TRBD1 (5 bases). This CDR3 has 18 residues. Germline V CDR1 and CDR2: MGHDK, SYGVNS. Trimming left V 1 base short and J 6 bases short, with 22 bases between.

V gene TRBV20-1 combines with J gene TRBJ1-1; D is ambiguous. This CDR3 contains 11 residues. Trimming pared 5 bases from V and 0 bases from J, leaving 4 bases between. Germline V CDR1 and CDR2: DFQATT, SNEGSKA (reference sequence). DNA of the CDR3: TGCAGTGCTCCAATGAACACTGAAGCTTTCTTT. Amino acids: CSAPMNTEAFF.

The rearrangement uses TRBV30 and TRBJ1-2; 8 bases map to TRBD1. The germline CDR1 and CDR2 sequences are GTSNPN and SVGIG (reference sequence). This CDR3 region has 14 residues. Losses at the gene ends were 0 bases for V and 5 bases for J; bases not matched to a gene: 5. CDR3 in DNA: TGTGCCTGGAGTGTCGCAGGGGGCGATTATGGCTACACCTTC. This codes for CAWSVAGGDYGYTF. Supplemented by reference TRBV30 and TRBJ1-2, the full variable domain reads SQTIHQWPATLVQPVGSPLSLECTVEGTSNPNLYWYRQAAGRGLQLLFYSVGIGQISSEVPQNLSASRPQDRQFILSSKKLLLSDSGFYLCAWSVAGGDYGYTFGSGTRLTVV.

The chain combines TRBV10-3 with TRBJ2-7; D may be TRBD2 (6 bases). This CDR3 contains 13 residues. The germline V gene encodes CDR1 ENHRY and CDR2 SYGVKD. V gave up 0 bases and J gave up 5 bases, with 8 bases separating them. CDR3 nucleotide sequence: TGTGCCATCAGTGAGTCGGGGGAGGACGAGCAGTACGTC. Residues: CAISESGEDEQYV.

The chain combines TRBV7-9 with TRBJ1-2; the D is unclear. Germline V lookup: CDR1 SEHNR, CDR2 FQNEAQ (reference sequence). This CDR3 spans 12 amino acids. V lost 7 bases, J lost 6 bases, and 12 bases lay in between. The CDR3 DNA reads TGTGCCAGCAACCGAGAGTTAAATGGCTACACCTTC. The encoded protein is CASNRELNGYTF.

The chain has TRBV2 and TRBJ2-1, with D possibly matching TRBD2 (5 bases). The CDR3 extends over 13 amino acids. The V end lost 10 bases, the J end lost 0 bases, and 10 bases lay between the germline ends. In germline, CDR1 is SNHLY, CDR2 FYNNEI. The CDR3: CATGAGSYNEQFF. CDR3 in DNA: TGTGCCACCGGTGCGGGCTCCTACAATGAGCAGTTCTTC.

The rearrangement links TRBV4-2 to TRBJ2-3; D uncertain. CDR3 length equals 13 residues. Trimming cost V 2 bases and J 6 bases, with 9 bases left between them. Germline V gene lookup returns CDR1 LGHNA and CDR2 YNFKEQ. DNA of the CDR3: TGTGCCAGCAGCCAAAGTGGAGAGGATACGCAGTATTTT. Protein product: CASSQSGEDTQYF.

This clonotype was observed a few times. The V gene is TRBV3-1, the J gene TRBJ1-6; 10 bases agree with TRBD1. CDR3 length: 14 residues. CDR1 LGHDT and CDR2 YNNKEL come from the germline V gene (reference sequence). After removal of 4 bases from V and 10 bases from J, the junction contained 4 bases not matched to a gene. This chain's CDR3 is CASSPGQGESPLHF. In nucleotides, the CDR3 is TGTGCCAGCAGCCCTGGACAGGGGGAATCACCCCTCCACTTT.

This clonotype was detected once. The chain combines TRBV30 with TRBJ1-1, with D possibly matching TRBD1 (5 bases). CDR3 length: 16 amino acids. The V gene lost 0 bases and the J gene lost 1 base, with 15 bases spanning the gap. Germline V CDR1 and CDR2: GTSNPN, SVGIG (reference sequence). The CDR3 reads CAWSVQGGGRNTEAFF. DNA for the CDR3: TGTGCCTGGAGTGTACAAGGCGGGGGACGGAACACTGAAGCTTTCTTT.

CDR3 amino acids: CASSQDRLAGASTDTQYF. The CDR3 DNA follows: TGTGCCAGCAGCCAAGATCGTTTAGCGGGAGCAAGCACAGATACGCAGTATTTT. The chain uses TRBV3-1 and TRBJ2-3; 9 bases are a match to TRBD2. The germline gives CDR1 LGHDT, CDR2 YNNKEL (reference sequence). V shed 0 bases and J 0 bases; nucleotides not matched to a gene: 7. CDR3 size: 18 residues.

V gene TRBV20-1 combines with J gene TRBJ2-5; the D gene is possibly TRBD1 (6 bases). The ends were cut back, 5 bases at V and 2 bases at J, with 12 bases in the middle. The germline gives CDR1 DFQATT, CDR2 SNEGSKA (reference sequence). The CDR3 is 13 amino acids. The CDR3 reads CSAVGQPQETQYF. The DNA of the CDR3 is TGCAGTGCTGTCGGACAGCCACAAGAGACCCAGTACTTC.

This chain connects TRBV6-5 to TRBJ2-6, with no clear D. The CDR3 loop spans 16 amino acids. Germline V lookup: CDR1 MNHEY, CDR2 SVGAGI. Trimming left V 4 bases short and J 0 bases short, with 10 bases between. In DNA, the CDR3 is TGTGCCAGCAGTTCAAAGCAGCTCTCTGGGGCCAACGTCCTGACTTTC. Its protein is CASSSKQLSGANVLTF.

This rearrangement joins TRBV29-1 to TRBJ1-4; D gene ambiguous. CDR3 length: 14 amino acids. Germline CDR1 and CDR2: SQVTM and ANQGSEA. The germline V and J ends were trimmed by 6 bases and 0 bases, with 11 bases remaining between them. CDR3 in DNA: TGCAGCGTCCTTCTCGGGGCAACTAATGAAAAACTGTTTTTT. Translating it yields CSVLLGATNEKLFF.